This entry lists 4 T cell receptor beta chains sequenced from one sample in a study of blood T cell repertoires in COVID-19. This table comes from immunoSEQ multiplex PCR, and its TCRdb copy is limited to in-frame clones, with some not included. The sample records more than 65,000 clones, roughly 82% being singletons. Sample: peripheral blood. The receptors derive from a woman older than 75 with acute or convalescent COVID-19.

The table lists this clone with a few counts. The chain couples TRBV2 to TRBJ1-1, with D uncertain. In germline, CDR1 is SNHLY, CDR2 FYNNEI. This CDR3 comprises 14 residues. Between the trimmed V and J ends, which lost 9 bases and 1 base, there was a span of 15 bases. DNA of the CDR3: TGTGCCAGTACATTTCAGCGTACGAACACTGAAGCTTTCTTT. It codes for CASTFQRTNTEAFF.

V usage is TRBV3-1 (or the pseudogene TRBV3-2) and J usage is TRBJ1-3; D gene ambiguous. From germline, CDR1 is LGHDT and CDR2 YNNKEL (reference sequence). The length of the CDR3 is 16 residues. V was trimmed by 4 bases and J by 4 bases, leaving 17 bases between them. CDR3 amino acids: CASSRQVRGGGNTIYF. The CDR3 region has the DNA TGTGCCAGCAGCCGCCAAGTACGAGGTGGGGGAAACACCATATATTTT.

J is TRBJ1-1 and V is TRBV5-1, with D possibly matching TRBD1 (5 bases). Germline CDR1 and CDR2: SGHRS and YFSETQ. The V end was cut by 0 bases, the J end by 6 bases, with 9 bases between. CDR3 length: 13 amino acids. CDR3 amino acids: CASSLDRTSEAFF. The CDR3 region has the DNA TGCGCCAGCAGCTTGGACAGGACCTCTGAAGCTTTCTTT.

The chain couples TRBV13 to TRBJ2-3; D is undetermined. The V and J ends lost 1 base and 3 bases respectively, with 14 bases between them. The CDR3 has 16 residues. The germline CDR1 and CDR2 sequences are PRHDT and FYEKMQ (reference sequence). CDR3 coding DNA: TGTGCCAGCAGCTTAGCTCTAGACCACTGGACAGATACGCAGTATTTT. Translation: CASSLALDHWTDTQYF.